This TCR beta chain was profiled in a study of blood T cell repertoires in COVID-19. This CDR3 spans 16 amino acids. Looked up from germline, CDR1 is SGHTA and CDR2 is FQGNSA. Trimming at V came to 6 bases and at J to 6 bases, leaving 13 bases not matched to a gene. This table comes from immunoSEQ multiplex PCR, and its TCRdb copy is limited to in-frame clones, with some not included. The repertoire holds 150,000 to 200,000 clones, with around 80% as singletons. The J gene is TRBJ2-7, the V gene TRBV7-2, with 11 bases that match TRBD2. The sequenced sample consisted of PBMCs or T cells enriched from blood (not recorded which). This clonotype was obtained from a woman in her forties or fifties who had recovered from COVID-19. The CDR3 coding sequence is TGTGCCAGCAGTATAGATAGCGGGAGGGCCAGGGCCGAGCAGTACTTC. It translates to CASSIDSGRARAEQYF.